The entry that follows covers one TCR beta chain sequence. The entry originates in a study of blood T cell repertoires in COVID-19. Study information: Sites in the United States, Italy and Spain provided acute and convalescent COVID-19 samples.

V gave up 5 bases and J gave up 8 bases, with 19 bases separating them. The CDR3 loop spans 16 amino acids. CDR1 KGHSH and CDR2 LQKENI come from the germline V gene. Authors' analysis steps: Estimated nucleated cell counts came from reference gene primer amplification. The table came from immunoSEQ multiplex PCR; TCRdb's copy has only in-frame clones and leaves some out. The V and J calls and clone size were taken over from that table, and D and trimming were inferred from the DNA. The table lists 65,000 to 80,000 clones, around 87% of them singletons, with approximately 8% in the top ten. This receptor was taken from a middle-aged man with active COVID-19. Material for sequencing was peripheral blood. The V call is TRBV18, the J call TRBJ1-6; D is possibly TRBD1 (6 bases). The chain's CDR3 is CASSSTGQPLDSPLHF. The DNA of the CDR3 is TGTGCCAGCTCATCGACCGGACAGCCCTTGGATTCACCCCTCCACTTT.